This T cell receptor (beta chain) was obtained from a study of cytomegalovirus exposure and HLA in healthy donors. In regard to this clone: Its antigen remains unidentified.

Broader study findings: Associated with HLA alleles at 0.05 false discovery rate in a later analysis were 16,951 TCR beta sequences. The study put under 200 TCR beta chains on its list as cytomegalovirus-associated.

Likely unrecorded immune exposures existed in these nominally healthy donors. With 60 Vbeta and 13 Jbeta primers, the PCR was carried out. Produced via immunoSEQ multiplex PCR; TCRdb's table is partial and in-frame only. Of about 160,000 clones in the sample, approximately 84% were seen once. This receptor was obtained from a man in his fifties or sixties in good health and CMV-seropositive. Sequenced material: PBMCs.

DNA for the CDR3: TGTGCCAGCAGTGAGCAGGCCTCCAATGAGCAGTTCTTC. As protein: CASSEQASNEQFF. The chain joins TRBV2 to TRBJ2-1, with D uncertain. The CDR3 is made up of 13 amino acids. The V end lost 3 bases, the J end lost 6 bases, and 9 bases lay between the germline ends. Germline V gene data show CDR1 as SNHLY and CDR2 as FYNNEI.